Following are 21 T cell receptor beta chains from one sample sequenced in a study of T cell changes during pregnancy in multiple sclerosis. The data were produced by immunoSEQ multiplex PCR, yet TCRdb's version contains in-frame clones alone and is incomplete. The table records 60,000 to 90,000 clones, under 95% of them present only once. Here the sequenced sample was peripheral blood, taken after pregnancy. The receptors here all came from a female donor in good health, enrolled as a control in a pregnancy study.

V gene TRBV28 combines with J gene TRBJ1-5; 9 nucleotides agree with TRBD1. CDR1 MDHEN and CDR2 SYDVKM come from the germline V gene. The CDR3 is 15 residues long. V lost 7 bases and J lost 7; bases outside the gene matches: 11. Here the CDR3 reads CASIPGQGWSQPQHF. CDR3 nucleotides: TGTGCCAGCATCCCGGGACAGGGCTGGAGCCAGCCCCAGCATTTT.

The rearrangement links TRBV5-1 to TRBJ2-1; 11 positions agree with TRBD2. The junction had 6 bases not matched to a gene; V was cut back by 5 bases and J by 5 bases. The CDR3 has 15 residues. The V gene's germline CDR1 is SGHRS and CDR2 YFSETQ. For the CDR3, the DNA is TGCGCCAGCAGGGGTGAGACTAGCGGGGACAATGAGCAGTTCTTC. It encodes CASRGETSGDNEQFF.

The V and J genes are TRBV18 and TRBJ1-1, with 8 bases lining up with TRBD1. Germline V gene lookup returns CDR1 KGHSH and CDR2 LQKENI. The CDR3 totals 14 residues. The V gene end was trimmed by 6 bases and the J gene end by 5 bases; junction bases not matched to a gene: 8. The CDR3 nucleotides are TGTGCCAGCTCCCCCGAGACAGGGGTTACTGAAGCTTTCTTT. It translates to CASSPETGVTEAFF.

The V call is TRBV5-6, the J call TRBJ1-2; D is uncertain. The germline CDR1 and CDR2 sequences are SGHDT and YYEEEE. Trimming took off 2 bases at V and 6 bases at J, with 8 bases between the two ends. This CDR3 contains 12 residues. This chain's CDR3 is CASSFGVDGYTF. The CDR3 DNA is TGTGCCAGCAGCTTTGGAGTGGATGGCTACACCTTC. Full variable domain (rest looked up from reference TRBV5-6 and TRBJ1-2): DAGVTQSPTHLIKTRGQQVTLRCSPKSGHDTVSWYQQALGQGPQFIFQYYEEEERQRGNFPDRFSGHQFPNYSSELNVNALLLGDSALYLCASSFGVDGYTFGSGTRLTVV.

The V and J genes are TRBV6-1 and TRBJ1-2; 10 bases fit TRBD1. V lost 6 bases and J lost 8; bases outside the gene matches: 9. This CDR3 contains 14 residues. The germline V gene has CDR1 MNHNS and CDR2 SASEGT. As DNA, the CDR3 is TGTGCCAGCAGGCCGGGACAGGGGACTGGCGGCTACACCTTC. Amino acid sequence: CASRPGQGTGGYTF.

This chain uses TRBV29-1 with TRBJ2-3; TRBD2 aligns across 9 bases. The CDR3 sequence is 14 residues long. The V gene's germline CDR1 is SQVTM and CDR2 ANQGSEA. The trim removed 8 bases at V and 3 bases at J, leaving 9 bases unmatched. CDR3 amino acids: CSTLSGSMTDTQYF. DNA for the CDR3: TGCAGCACACTTAGCGGGAGCATGACAGATACGCAGTATTTT.

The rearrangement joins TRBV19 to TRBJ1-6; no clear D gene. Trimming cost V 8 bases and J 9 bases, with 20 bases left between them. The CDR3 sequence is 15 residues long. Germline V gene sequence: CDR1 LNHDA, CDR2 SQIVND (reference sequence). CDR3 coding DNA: TGTGCCAGTGTCTGGGCCCTCCGTAACGCTTCACCCCTCCACTTT. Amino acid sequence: CASVWALRNASPLHF.

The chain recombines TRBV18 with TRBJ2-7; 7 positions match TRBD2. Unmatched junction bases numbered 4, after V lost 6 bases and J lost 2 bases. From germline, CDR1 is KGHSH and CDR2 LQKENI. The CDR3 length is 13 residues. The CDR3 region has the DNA TGTGCCAGCTCGTCGGGGGGACCCTACGAGCAGTACTTC. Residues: CASSSGGPYEQYF.

CDR3 in DNA: TGTGCCATCAGTGATGGACTAGCGGGAGTGGAGACCCAGTACTTC. It is translated as CAISDGLAGVETQYF. The chain combines TRBV10-3 with TRBJ2-5, with 13 positions matching TRBD2. The germline V gene has CDR1 ENHRY and CDR2 SYGVKD. The CDR3 is 15 residues long. The J segment lost 5 bases and the V segment lost 3 bases, leaving 3 bases of the junction unmatched.

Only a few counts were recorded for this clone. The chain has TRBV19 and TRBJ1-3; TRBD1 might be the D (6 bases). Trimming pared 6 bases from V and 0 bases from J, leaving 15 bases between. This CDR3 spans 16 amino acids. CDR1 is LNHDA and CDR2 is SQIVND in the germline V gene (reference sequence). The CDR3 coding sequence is TGTGCCAGTAGATTGACAGGTACTGTCTCTGGAAACACCATATATTTT. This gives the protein CASRLTGTVSGNTIYF.

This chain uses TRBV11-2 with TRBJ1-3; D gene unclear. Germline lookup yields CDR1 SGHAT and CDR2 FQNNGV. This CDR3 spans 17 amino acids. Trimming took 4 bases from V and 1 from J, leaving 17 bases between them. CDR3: CASSSTWARPSGNTIYF. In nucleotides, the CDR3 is TGTGCCAGCAGCTCAACTTGGGCTCGCCCTTCTGGAAACACCATATATTTT.

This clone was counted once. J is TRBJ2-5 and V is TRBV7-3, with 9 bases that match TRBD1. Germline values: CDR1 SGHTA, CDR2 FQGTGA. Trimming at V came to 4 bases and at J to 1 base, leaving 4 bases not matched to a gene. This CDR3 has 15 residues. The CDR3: CASSSGTGFQETQYF. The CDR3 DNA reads TGTGCCAGCAGCTCCGGGACAGGGTTCCAAGAGACCCAGTACTTC. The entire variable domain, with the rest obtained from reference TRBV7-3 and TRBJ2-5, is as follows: GAGVSQTPSNKVTEKGKYVELRCDPISGHTALYWYRQSLGQGPEFLIYFQGTGAADDSGLPNDRFFAVRPEGSVSTLKIQRTERGDSAVYLCASSSGTGFQETQYFGPGTRLLVL.

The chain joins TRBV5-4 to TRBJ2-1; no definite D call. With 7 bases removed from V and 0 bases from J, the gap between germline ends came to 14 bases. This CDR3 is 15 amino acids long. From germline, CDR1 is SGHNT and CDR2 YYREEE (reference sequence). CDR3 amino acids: CASHLEVSSYNEQFF. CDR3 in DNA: TGTGCCAGCCACCTTGAGGTCAGCTCCTACAATGAGCAGTTCTTC.

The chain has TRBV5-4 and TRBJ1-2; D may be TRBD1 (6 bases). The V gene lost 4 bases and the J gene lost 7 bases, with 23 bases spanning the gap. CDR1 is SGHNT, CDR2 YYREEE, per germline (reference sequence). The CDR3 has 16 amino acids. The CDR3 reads CASSTDLQGFYGGYTF. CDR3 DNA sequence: TGTGCCAGCAGCACAGACCTACAGGGTTTTTACGGTGGCTACACCTTC.

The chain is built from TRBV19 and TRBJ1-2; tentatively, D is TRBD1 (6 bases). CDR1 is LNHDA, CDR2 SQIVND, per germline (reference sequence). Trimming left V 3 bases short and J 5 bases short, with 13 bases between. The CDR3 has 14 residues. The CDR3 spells CASSMQGQGYGYTF. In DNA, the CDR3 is TGTGCCAGTAGTATGCAGGGGCAAGGGTATGGCTACACCTTC.

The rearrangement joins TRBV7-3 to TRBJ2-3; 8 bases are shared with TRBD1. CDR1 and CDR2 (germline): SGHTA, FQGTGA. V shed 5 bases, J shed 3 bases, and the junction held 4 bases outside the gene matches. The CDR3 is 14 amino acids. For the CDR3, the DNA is TGTGCCAGCAGCACCCGGACAGGGACAGATACGCAGTATTTT. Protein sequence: CASSTRTGTDTQYF.

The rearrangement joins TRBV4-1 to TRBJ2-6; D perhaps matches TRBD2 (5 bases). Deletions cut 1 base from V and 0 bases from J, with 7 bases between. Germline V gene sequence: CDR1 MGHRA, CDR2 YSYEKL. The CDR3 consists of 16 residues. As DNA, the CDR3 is TGCGCCAGCAGCCAAGTTCGGGACTCTGGGGCCAACGTCCTGACTTTC. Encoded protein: CASSQVRDSGANVLTF.

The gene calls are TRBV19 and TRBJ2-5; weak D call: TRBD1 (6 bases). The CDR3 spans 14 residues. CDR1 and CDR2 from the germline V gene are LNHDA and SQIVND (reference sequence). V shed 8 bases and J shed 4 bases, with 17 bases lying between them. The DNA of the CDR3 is TGTGCCAGTGACCCAGGGGATGGTGTAGAGACCCAGTACTTC. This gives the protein CASDPGDGVETQYF.

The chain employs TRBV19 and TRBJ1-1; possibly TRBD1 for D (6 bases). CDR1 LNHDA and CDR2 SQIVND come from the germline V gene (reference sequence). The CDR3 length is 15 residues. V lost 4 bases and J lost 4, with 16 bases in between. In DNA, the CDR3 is TGTGCCAGTAGTACGGACAGAGGAAAAAGCACTGAAGCTTTCTTT. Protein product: CASSTDRGKSTEAFF.

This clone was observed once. The CDR3 reads CASSQEVGQGREKLFF. The CDR3 DNA reads as TGCGCCAGCAGCCAAGAGGTCGGGCAGGGAAGAGAAAAACTGTTTTTT. The chain links TRBV4-1 to TRBJ1-4, with a possible D match to TRBD1 (5 bases). From germline, CDR1 is MGHRA and CDR2 YSYEKL. V was trimmed by 0 bases and J by 8 bases, leaving 16 bases between them. The CDR3 sequence is 16 residues long.

The CDR3 coding sequence is TGTGCCAGCAGTTTACAGGGACCAGGGGAGCAGTACTTC. Protein: CASSLQGPGEQYF. This sequence joins TRBV6-6 and TRBJ2-7; the D gene is possibly TRBD1 (6 bases). Germline V gives CDR1 MNHNY, CDR2 SVGAGI (reference sequence). V gave up 4 bases and J gave up 7 bases, with 14 bases separating them. The CDR3 runs to 13 residues.